Shown below are 19 T cell receptor beta chains from a single sample sequenced in a study of blood T cells in healthy people across ages. Together with a sample-barcoded 5' primer, a J-beta primer mix was included in a second PCR lasting about 7 to 11 cycles. TCRdb re-analysed the 5' RACE reads in MiXCR, keeping a single row per CDR3 protein. The sample lists about a million distinct CDR3 sequences, roughly 43% occurring once. Sequencing was done on a sample of blood. These receptors originate from a man aged 30 to 39 in good health.

This chain joins TRBV27 and TRBJ1-2, with D perhaps TRBD1 (6 bases). The CDR3 consists of 15 residues. V lost 4 bases and J lost 1, with 13 bases in between. Germline values: CDR1 MNHEY, CDR2 SMNVEV (reference sequence). Written as DNA, the CDR3 is TGTGCCAGCAGTTGGTCAGGGGCTAATAACTATGGCTACACCTTC. Translation gives CASSWSGANNYGYTF.

This clonotype was seen a few times. CDR3 sequence: CASSSTGANTEAFF. CDR3 coding DNA: TGTGCCAGCAGTTCGACAGGGGCAAACACTGAAGCTTTCTTT. The chain has TRBV27 and TRBJ1-1; 8 bases match TRBD1. There are 14 residues in the CDR3. J was trimmed by 2 bases and V by 4 bases; bases with no gene match: 3. Germline V gene lookup returns CDR1 MNHEY and CDR2 SMNVEV (reference sequence).

As concerns this clonotype: Germline and junction disagree at one end, which may indicate a read error. The V call is TRBV20-1, the J call TRBJ2-1; 8 positions agree with TRBD2. This CDR3 region has 14 residues. Germline loops: CDR1 DFQATT, CDR2 SNEGSKA (reference sequence). Here the CDR3 reads CSARPGLDYNGQFF. The CDR3 DNA reads TGCAGTGCTAGACCGGGACTAGACTACAATGGGCAGTTCTTC.

V is TRBV20-1 and J is TRBJ1-5; no clear D gene. CDR1 is DFQATT and CDR2 is SNEGSKA in the germline V gene (reference sequence). The CDR3 length is 17 residues. Deletions cut 0 bases from V and 0 bases from J, with 15 bases between. The CDR3, as DNA: TGCAGTGCTAGAGATTATCTTGAAAGGGTTAGCAATCAGCCCCAGCATTTT. Encoded protein: CSARDYLERVSNQPQHF.

This clonotype was seen a handful of times. The chain is built from TRBV6-5 and TRBJ1-2, with a weak D call TRBD1 (6 bases). The V end was cut by 4 bases, the J end by 4 bases, with 16 bases between. The CDR3 extends over 15 amino acids. Germline loops: CDR1 MNHEY, CDR2 SVGAGI. The CDR3 DNA reads as TGTGCCAGCAGTTCACAGGGCAGTAATGGCTATGGCTACACCTTC. Its translation is CASSSQGSNGYGYTF.

As for this clonotype: A much larger clone differs from this one at a single base, so this may be a read error. The chain couples TRBV11-1 to TRBJ2-3, with 8 bases lining up with TRBD1. This CDR3 is built from 17 residues. CDR1 SGHAT and CDR2 FQDESV come from the germline V gene (reference sequence). J was trimmed by 3 bases and V by 5 bases; bases with no gene match: 13. The chain's CDR3 is CASSPRDRKRLTDTQYF. The CDR3 DNA is TGTGCCAGCAGCCCGAGGGACAGGAAAAGGCTGACAGATACGCAGTATTTT.

The chain couples TRBV6-6 to TRBJ1-6; a possible D gene is TRBD1 (6 bases). The CDR3 is 15 residues long. Germline loops: CDR1 MNHNY, CDR2 SVGAGI (reference sequence). With 6 bases removed from V and 5 bases from J, the gap between germline ends came to 14 bases. The CDR3 nucleotides read TGTGCCAGCAGAACCGGGACATCCGATAATTCACCCCTCCACTTT. Translation gives CASRTGTSDNSPLHF.

The genes are TRBV7-2 and TRBJ1-1, with D maybe TRBD1 (5 bases). Germline V CDR1 and CDR2: SGHTA, FQGNSA. The CDR3 loop spans 14 amino acids. Deletions cut 6 bases from V and 1 base from J, with 12 bases between. The CDR3 nucleotides are TGTGCCAGCAGTACCGGACATCCGAACACTGAAGCTTTCTTT. This codes for CASSTGHPNTEAFF.

The rearrangement uses TRBV20-1 and TRBJ2-3; 8 bases fit TRBD2. V trimming: 3 bases; J trimming: 8 bases; junction bases outside the gene matches: 4. Per the germline V gene, CDR1 is DFQATT and CDR2 is SNEGSKA (reference sequence). CDR3 length: 12 residues. CDR3 DNA: TGCAGTGCTAGCGGGGGGGCCGGTACGCAGTATTTT. Protein product: CSASGGAGTQYF.

This clonotype was detected a few times. The chain is built from TRBV30 and TRBJ1-1; 7 bases match TRBD1. J lost 4 bases, V lost 5 bases, and 13 bases had no gene match. Per germline, CDR1 GTSNPN and CDR2 SVGIG (reference sequence). The CDR3 totals 15 residues. CDR3 in DNA: TGTGCCTGGGGAAGGGGAAGGGGGCGCGGCACTGAAGCTTTCTTT. Amino acids: CAWGRGRGRGTEAFF. Filled out from reference TRBV30 and TRBJ1-1, the complete variable domain reads SQTIHQWPATLVQPVGSPLSLECTVEGTSNPNLYWYRQAAGRGLQLLFYSVGIGQISSEVPQNLSASRPQDRQFILSSKKLLLSDSGFYLCAWGRGRGRGTEAFFGQGTRLTVV.

V usage is TRBV14 and J usage is TRBJ1-1; possibly TRBD1 for D (6 bases). V lost 1 base and J lost 9, with 12 bases in between. CDR3 size: 13 residues. Germline V gene lookup returns CDR1 SGHDN and CDR2 FVKESK. Written as DNA, the CDR3 is TGTGCCAGCAGCCAAGTGGGCGGGGGGCAAGCTTTCTTT. Its protein is CASSQVGGGQAFF.

The V and J genes are TRBV10-3 and TRBJ2-3; D is uncertain. In germline, CDR1 is ENHRY, CDR2 SYGVKD. This CDR3 spans 13 amino acids. V was clipped by 0 bases and J by 5 bases, with 6 bases between them. CDR3 region: CAISESGIDTQYF. CDR3 in DNA: TGTGCCATCAGTGAGTCGGGAATAGATACGCAGTATTTT.

This clonotype turned up a few times. The chain is built from TRBV7-2 and TRBJ1-5, with D possibly matching TRBD1 (6 bases). V gave up 4 bases and J gave up 0 bases, with 16 bases separating them. CDR1 is SGHTA, CDR2 FQGNSA, per germline. This CDR3 has 17 residues. Here the CDR3 reads CASSSSGQLISNQPQHF. CDR3 nucleotides: TGTGCCAGCAGCTCCAGCGGACAGCTGATTAGCAATCAGCCCCAGCATTTT.

This chain uses TRBV9 with TRBJ2-7, with D maybe TRBD1 (6 bases). V was trimmed by 1 base and J by 4 bases, leaving 12 bases between them. The CDR3 extends over 14 amino acids. Germline lookup yields CDR1 SGDLS and CDR2 YYNGEE. CDR3 loop: CASSVQGSPYEQYF. In DNA, the CDR3 is TGTGCCAGCAGCGTACAGGGGAGTCCGTACGAGCAGTACTTC.

The V and J genes are TRBV21-1 and TRBJ2-5; TRBD1 reflects the table's D call only, with no check against the DNA. TRBV21-1 is assigned pseudogene status. The CDR3 runs 14 residues. CDR3 region: CASSKVGGPHTQYF. CDR3 bases: TGTGCCAGCAGCAAAGTGGGCGGCCCGCATACCCAGTACTTC.

The chain uses TRBV2 and TRBJ1-5; the match to TRBD1 covers 11 bases. The V segment lost 6 bases and the J segment 6 bases; nucleotides outside the gene matches: 4. Germline lookup yields CDR1 SNHLY and CDR2 FYNNEI. This CDR3 has 14 amino acids. CDR3 loop: CASRVDRGPQPQHF. In DNA form, the CDR3 reads TGTGCCAGCAGGGTGGACAGGGGGCCTCAGCCCCAGCATTTT.

This rearrangement joins TRBV4-1 to TRBJ2-7; possibly TRBD1 or TRBD2 for D (5 bases each). This CDR3 spans 16 amino acids. Deletions cut 2 bases from V and 7 bases from J, with 21 bases between. Germline loops: CDR1 MGHRA, CDR2 YSYEKL. The CDR3 DNA reads TGCGCCAGCAGCCAAAGAGAGGGGTTGCGCAGGGTTGAGCAGTACTTC. Protein product: CASSQREGLRRVEQYF.

This clonotype came up many times. V gene TRBV4-2 combines with J gene TRBJ2-1, with 14 nucleotides matching TRBD2. V gave up 4 bases and J gave up 8 bases; unmatched junction bases: 7. CDR1 and CDR2 from the germline V gene are LGHNA and YNFKEQ. The CDR3 runs 16 residues. The CDR3 spells CASSRSGLAGGDEQFF. In DNA form, the CDR3 reads TGTGCCAGCAGCCGATCCGGACTAGCGGGGGGAGATGAGCAGTTCTTC.

The chain carries TRBV6-2 or TRBV6-3 and TRBJ1-1, with TRBD1 as a possible D gene (6 bases). The CDR3 contains 14 residues. The germline V gene encodes CDR1 MNHEY and CDR2 SVGEGT. Trimming shortened V by 6 bases and J by 10 bases, and 21 bases separated the two germline ends. This CDR3 is CASRRSQGPHLAFF. CDR3 DNA sequence: TGTGCCAGCAGACGGTCACAGGGACCACACTTAGCTTTCTTT.